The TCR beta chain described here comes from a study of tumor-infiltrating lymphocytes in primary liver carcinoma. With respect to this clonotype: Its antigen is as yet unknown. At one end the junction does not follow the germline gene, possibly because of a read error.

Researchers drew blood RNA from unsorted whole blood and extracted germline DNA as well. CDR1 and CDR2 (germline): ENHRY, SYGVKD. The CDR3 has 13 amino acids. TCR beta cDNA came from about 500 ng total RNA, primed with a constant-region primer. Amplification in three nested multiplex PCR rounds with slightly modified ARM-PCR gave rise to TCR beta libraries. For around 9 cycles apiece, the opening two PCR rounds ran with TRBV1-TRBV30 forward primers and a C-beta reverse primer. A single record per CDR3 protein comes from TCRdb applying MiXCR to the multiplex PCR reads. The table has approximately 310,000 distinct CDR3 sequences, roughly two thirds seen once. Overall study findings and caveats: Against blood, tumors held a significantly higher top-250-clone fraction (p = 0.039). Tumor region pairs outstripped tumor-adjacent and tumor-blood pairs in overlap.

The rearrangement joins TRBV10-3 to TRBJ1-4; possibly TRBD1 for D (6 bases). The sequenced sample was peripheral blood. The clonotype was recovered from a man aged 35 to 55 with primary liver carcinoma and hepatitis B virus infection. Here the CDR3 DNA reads TGTGCCATCATTGAGGACAGTAGGGAAAAACTGTTTTTT. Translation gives CAIIEDSREKLFF.